Listed below are T cell receptor beta chains from one sample, sequenced in a study of blood T cell repertoires in COVID-19. The method was immunoSEQ multiplex PCR; TCRdb's version includes in-frame clones alone and lacks a portion of them. Altogether 220,000 or so clones are present, about 80% being singletons, with the ten largest covering about 1.9%. Material: peripheral blood. The receptors come from a woman older than 75 with acute or convalescent COVID-19. The CDR3 runs from the conserved cysteine through the conserved F or W.

J	V	CDR3
TRBJ1-2	TRBV19	CASSGQELKYGYTF
TRBJ1-1	TRBV18	CASSLPFAEAFF
TRBJ2-1	TRBV6-5	CAIAGRGSYNEQFF
TRBJ1-5	TRBV19	CASSLAGYQPQHF
TRBJ1-5	TRBV7-2	CASSLATGGGNQPQHF
TRBJ1-5	TRBV7-9	CASSLAEGGGNQPQHF
TRBJ2-7	TRBV5-1	CASSYGTSGYEQYF
TRBJ2-3	TRBV5-4	CASSLDSGRTDTQYF
TRBJ2-7	TRBV6-5	CASSSETGSSYEQYF
TRBJ2-3	TRBV2	CASRKQLGSTDTQYF
TRBJ1-1	TRBV18	CASSWDMNTEAFF
TRBJ1-2	TRBV6-4	CASRPGQGLYGYTF
TRBJ2-3	TRBV3-1/TRBV3-2	CASSRRTSGADTQYF
TRBJ2-7	TRBV7-9	CASSLGTAIARIYEQYF
TRBJ2-7	TRBV11-2	CASSLPSYEQYF